The 19 T cell receptor beta chains in this list originate from one sample, sequenced in a study of shared clonotypes between healthy human individuals. CD45RO-negative cells were positively selected for CCR7, leaving out terminally differentiated effector memory CD45RA+ cells. The repertoire was sequenced with immunoSEQ multiplex PCR; TCRdb's copy has only in-frame clones and lacks some. The sample shows about 820,000 clones, 80% to 95% of them seen only once. Sequencing was carried out using naive CD8+ T cells sorted from blood. The receptor source for this set is a man younger than 45 in good health.

This clone was recorded once. The genes are TRBV19 and TRBJ2-1, with D tentatively TRBD2 (7 bases). The CDR3 contains 17 residues. Trimming took off 3 bases at V and 0 bases at J, with 15 bases between the two ends. From germline, CDR1 is LNHDA and CDR2 SQIVND (reference sequence). The CDR3 spells CASSIGEGGSSYNEQFF. CDR3 nucleotides: TGTGCCAGTAGTATCGGAGAGGGGGGGTCCTCCTACAATGAGCAGTTCTTC. The full variable domain, in which reference TRBV19 and TRBJ2-1 provide the parts outside the CDR3, is DGGITQSPKYLFRKEGQNVTLSCEQNLNHDAMYWYRQDPGQGLRLIYYSQIVNDFQKGDIAEGYSVSREKKESFPLTVTSAQKNPTAFYLCASSIGEGGSSYNEQFFGPGTRLTVL.

V gene TRBV9 combines with J gene TRBJ1-1; TRBD1 matches at 7 bases. This CDR3 is 15 amino acids long. V lost 4 bases to trimming and J lost 4 bases; unmatched junction nucleotides: 10. CDR1 is SGDLS, CDR2 YYNGEE, per germline. DNA of the CDR3: TGTGCCAGCAGCCCCCCCAGGGGGGTTGGCACTGAAGCTTTCTTT. This translates into CASSPPRGVGTEAFF.

The chain uses TRBV27 and TRBJ1-1; D is unclear. V lost 6 bases and J lost 7, with 9 bases in between. The CDR3 covers 11 residues. In germline, CDR1 is MNHEY, CDR2 SMNVEV (reference sequence). The CDR3 region has the DNA TGTGCCAGCAGCCTAGGCTTTGAAGCTTTCTTT. Translating gives CASSLGFEAFF.

In DNA, the CDR3 is TGTGCCAGCAGAAACGACCGGACAGACTATGGCTACACCTTC. It yields the protein CASRNDRTDYGYTF. The rearrangement joins TRBV25-1 to TRBJ1-2; tentatively, D is TRBD1 (6 bases). This CDR3 comprises 14 residues. V lost 6 bases and J lost 3, with 14 bases in between. Germline V gene sequence: CDR1 MGHDK, CDR2 SYGVNS.

The CDR3 coding sequence is TGTGCCAGCAGTTCAGGGGGCTCTAACTATGGCTACACCTTC. It translates to CASSSGGSNYGYTF. The chain links TRBV6-6 to TRBJ1-2; 8 bases align to TRBD1. J was trimmed by 0 bases and V by 4 bases; bases with no gene match: 1. Germline V lookup: CDR1 MNHNY, CDR2 SVGAGI (reference sequence). This CDR3 is built from 14 residues.

The J gene is TRBJ1-2, the V gene TRBV28; possible D gene TRBD1, 6 bases. Trimming removed 2 bases at V and 3 bases at J, with 19 bases between. Looked up from germline, CDR1 is MDHEN and CDR2 is SYDVKM. The CDR3 loop spans 17 amino acids. This chain's CDR3 is CASSLSTGPLTDYGYTF. In nucleotides, the CDR3 is TGTGCCAGCAGTTTAAGTACAGGGCCTCTTACTGACTATGGCTACACCTTC.

V gene TRBV27 combines with J gene TRBJ2-3; D might be TRBD1 (5 bases). CDR3 length equals 15 residues. The germline gives CDR1 MNHEY, CDR2 SMNVEV (reference sequence). Trimming cost V 3 bases and J 3 bases, with 13 bases left between them. The CDR3 loop reads CASSFLRRQTDTQYF. DNA of the CDR3: TGTGCCAGCAGTTTTCTTCGGAGACAGACAGATACGCAGTATTTT.

The CDR3 region is CASSSRDHPPGSGELFF. The CDR3, as DNA: TGTGCCAGCAGTTCCCGGGACCATCCCCCAGGTTCCGGGGAGCTGTTTTTT. The rearrangement joins TRBV11-3 to TRBJ2-2; D may be TRBD1 or TRBD2 (5 bases each). The CDR3 extends over 17 amino acids. V lost 6 bases and J 6 bases, leaving 23 bases between the germline ends. Germline V gives CDR1 SGHNT, CDR2 YENEEA.

The chain has TRBV7-7 and TRBJ2-1; 10 bases agree with TRBD2. Germline CDR1 and CDR2: SSHAT and FNYEAQ (reference sequence). The V and J ends lost 2 bases and 10 bases, in that order; junction bases with no gene match: 8. The CDR3 is made up of 15 amino acids. CDR3 nucleotide sequence: TGTGCCAGCAGCTTAACTAGCGGGACCTATCGAGAGCAGTTCTTC. Translated, it gives CASSLTSGTYREQFF.

The gene calls are TRBV10-1 and TRBJ2-7; 7 nucleotides align to TRBD2. V dropped 10 bases and J dropped 5; count of bases not matched to a gene: 11. The CDR3 contains 13 residues. The germline V gene encodes CDR1 WNHNN and CDR2 SYGVQD (reference sequence). CDR3 coding DNA: TGCGCCACTAACGGCGGGAGATCCCACGAGCAGTACTTC. It specifies CATNGGRSHEQYF.

In nucleotides, the CDR3 is TGCGCCAGCAGCCTATTAGCGGGTGCGACCCAAGAGACCCAGTACTTC. It yields the protein CASSLLAGATQETQYF. The chain recombines TRBV4-3 with TRBJ2-5; 7 nucleotides match TRBD2. The CDR3 sequence is 16 residues long. J was trimmed by 1 base and V by 4 bases; bases with no gene match: 9. Per the germline V gene, CDR1 is LGHNA and CDR2 is YSLEER.

V and J are TRBV27 and TRBJ2-5; D not certain. This CDR3 contains 15 residues. The V and J ends lost 3 bases and 1 base respectively, with 12 bases between them. Germline V gene sequence: CDR1 MNHEY, CDR2 SMNVEV (reference sequence). As DNA, the CDR3 is TGTGCCAGCAGTTTGGTTCCCCATCTCCAAGAGACCCAGTACTTC. This sequence encodes CASSLVPHLQETQYF.

The chain has TRBV9 and TRBJ2-5; 9 bases are shared with TRBD2. Per germline, CDR1 SGDLS and CDR2 YYNGEE. V lost 0 bases, J lost 4 bases, and 10 bases stayed unmatched. CDR3 size: 17 residues. In DNA, the CDR3 is TGTGCCAGCAGCGTAGGAGGGGTAGCGGGAGTTCGAGAGACCCAGTACTTC. Its translation is CASSVGGVAGVRETQYF.

In the case of this clone: Additional DNA sequences in this sample encode the identical CDR3. The chain recombines TRBV15 with TRBJ1-5; D might be TRBD1 (5 bases). The CDR3 spans 16 residues. Germline values: CDR1 LNHNV, CDR2 YYDKDF (reference sequence). Trimming left V 0 bases short and J 0 bases short, with 9 bases between. DNA for the CDR3: TGTGCCACCAGCAGAGATCTGGGGGATAGCAATCAGCCCCAGCATTTT. Its translation: CATSRDLGDSNQPQHF.

This sequence joins TRBV28 and TRBJ2-7, with 10 bases matching TRBD1. CDR1 MDHEN and CDR2 SYDVKM come from the germline V gene. The CDR3 totals 16 residues. Germline trimming cut 2 bases from V and 4 bases from J; bases unmatched to any gene: 8. DNA of the CDR3: TGTGCCAGCAGTTTACCCGGGACAGGGGCATTTTACGAGCAGTACTTC. Amino acids: CASSLPGTGAFYEQYF.

CDR3 nucleotide sequence: TGTGCCAGTAGTATAGGACTTACCATGAACACTGAAGCTTTCTTT. Translated: CASSIGLTMNTEAFF. The chain carries TRBV19 and TRBJ1-1, with D uncertain. The germline V gene encodes CDR1 LNHDA and CDR2 SQIVND (reference sequence). V gave up 1 base and J gave up 0 bases, with 9 bases separating them. This CDR3 region has 15 residues.

The chain couples TRBV15 to TRBJ2-3, with 11 positions matching TRBD2. Per germline, CDR1 LNHNV and CDR2 YYDKDF (reference sequence). The CDR3 covers 18 residues. V gave up 0 bases and J gave up 0 bases; unmatched junction bases: 5. CDR3 nucleotides: TGTGCCACCAGCAGAGAGACTAGCGGGACTTTAAGCACAGATACGCAGTATTTT. Translated: CATSRETSGTLSTDTQYF.

The chain combines TRBV28 with TRBJ1-5; 8 bases match TRBD1. The V segment lost 4 bases and the J segment 0 bases; nucleotides outside the gene matches: 11. The germline V gene encodes CDR1 MDHEN and CDR2 SYDVKM. The CDR3 covers 18 residues. The chain's CDR3 is CASSSGQGNLYSNQPQHF. CDR3 in DNA: TGTGCCAGCAGTTCCGGACAGGGCAACCTCTATAGCAATCAGCCCCAGCATTTT.

As to this clone: Distinct nucleotide sequences in the sample also encode this CDR3. J is TRBJ2-1 and V is TRBV11-2; unclear D gene. Germline loops: CDR1 SGHAT, CDR2 FQNNGV. CDR3 size: 11 residues. V was shortened by 2 bases and J by 7 bases, with 3 bases between the two germline ends. The CDR3 loop reads CASSLINEQFF. The CDR3 DNA is TGTGCCAGCAGCTTAATAAATGAGCAGTTCTTC.